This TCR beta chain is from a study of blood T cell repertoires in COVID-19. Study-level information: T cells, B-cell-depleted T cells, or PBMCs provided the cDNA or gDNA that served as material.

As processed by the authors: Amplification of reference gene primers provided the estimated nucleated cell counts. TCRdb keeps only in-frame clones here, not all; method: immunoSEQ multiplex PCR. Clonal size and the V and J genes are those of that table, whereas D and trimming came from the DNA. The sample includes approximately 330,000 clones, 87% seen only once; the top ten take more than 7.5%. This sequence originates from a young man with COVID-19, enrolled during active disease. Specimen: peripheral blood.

The CDR3 here is CASSPGTALHLIAKNIQYF. CDR3 DNA sequence: TGTGCCAGCAGCCCAGGGACAGCGCTTCACCTGATAGCCAAAAACATTCAGTACTTC. The chain combines TRBV7-7 with TRBJ2-4; TRBD1 matches at 7 bases. Germline CDR1 reads SSHAT; CDR2 reads FNYEAQ (reference sequence). The V segment lost 5 bases and the J segment 0 bases; nucleotides outside the gene matches: 16. The CDR3 extends over 19 amino acids.